Described below is a single T cell receptor beta chain sequence and its context. The antigen is unknown. This entry comes from a study of OX40 agonist ivuxolimab in advanced cancers. Study context: Patients with prior anti-PD-1, anti-PD-L1 or anti-CTLA-4 therapy were eligible; about 41% had some. Among those treated, three patients had partial responses, one with hepatocellular carcinoma and two with cutaneous melanoma. Study outcomes and limitations: In the 0.1 to 3.0 mg/kg range, CD4+ and CD8+ blood T cells had expanded clonally by week 6.

The method was immunoSEQ multiplex PCR; TCRdb's version includes in-frame clones alone and lacks a portion of them. The sample includes tens of thousands of clones, 84% seen only once; the top ten take approximately 20%. The trim removed 2 bases at V and 6 bases at J, leaving 6 bases unmatched. The CDR3 extends over 15 amino acids. Germline lookup yields CDR1 SGHTA and CDR2 FQGTGA. This sequence originates from an adult with an advanced solid tumor such as melanoma, head and neck, liver or kidney cancer. The sequences come from CD4+ or CD8+ T cells sorted from blood, collected in a trial of the OX40 agonist ivuxolimab. The V and J genes are TRBV7-3 and TRBJ2-1, with TRBD2 matching 8 bases. CDR3 sequence reads: CASSLLSGSLNEQFF. CDR3 bases: TGTGCCAGCAGCTTACTAAGCGGGAGTCTCAATGAGCAGTTCTTC.